The 24 T cell receptor beta chains in this list originate from one sample, sequenced in a study of cytomegalovirus exposure and HLA in healthy donors. PCR was performed using 60 Vbeta and 13 Jbeta primers. The method was immunoSEQ multiplex PCR; TCRdb's version includes in-frame clones alone and lacks a portion of them. The table lists some 200,000 clones, 70% to 80% of them singletons. What was sequenced was PBMCs. The origin of the receptors is a girl aged 10 to 17 in good health and CMV-seropositive.

This clone was detected only once. V gene TRBV28 combines with J gene TRBJ2-4, with no clear D. The germline V gene has CDR1 MDHEN and CDR2 SYDVKM. This CDR3 is built from 15 residues. Trimming removed 3 bases at V and 2 bases at J, with 11 bases between. The CDR3 DNA reads as TGTGCCAGCAGTTTTGAGGAGATTCCCAAAAACATTCAGTACTTC. As protein: CASSFEEIPKNIQYF. Full variable domain (rest looked up from reference TRBV28 and TRBJ2-4): DVKVTQSSRYLVKRTGEKVFLECVQDMDHENMFWYRQDPGLGLRLIYFSYDVKMKEKGDIPEGYSVSREKKERFSLILESASTNQTSMYLCASSFEEIPKNIQYFGAGTRLSVL.

This chain uses TRBV30 with TRBJ1-2; 8 positions agree with TRBD1. The trim removed 2 bases at V and 4 bases at J, leaving 6 bases unmatched. This CDR3 is built from 14 residues. Looked up from germline, CDR1 is GTSNPN and CDR2 is SVGIG (reference sequence). CDR3 in amino acids: CAWSPDRGLYGYTF. DNA of the CDR3: TGTGCCTGGAGTCCCGACAGGGGCCTCTATGGCTACACCTTC.

The rearrangement links TRBV4-3 to TRBJ2-2, with 11 bases aligning to TRBD2. The CDR3 contains 18 residues. Losses at the gene ends were 0 bases for V and 5 bases for J; bases not matched to a gene: 8. CDR1 and CDR2 (germline): LGHNA, YSLEER. Here the CDR3 DNA reads TGCGCCAGCAGCCAAGAGCTAGCGGGGGGCCTATATACCGGGGAGCTGTTTTTT. Its protein product is CASSQELAGGLYTGELFF.

The genes are TRBV6-6 and TRBJ2-1; maybe TRBD2 (6 bases). Germline values: CDR1 MNHNY, CDR2 SVGAGI (reference sequence). V was clipped by 0 bases and J by 4 bases, with 7 bases between them. This CDR3 is 14 amino acids long. For the CDR3, the DNA is TGTGCCAGCAGTTACTCGCGGGATTACAATGAGCAGTTCTTC. Residues: CASSYSRDYNEQFF.

The gene calls are TRBV5-4 and TRBJ2-7; a possible D gene is TRBD2 (7 bases). The V gene's germline CDR1 is SGHNT and CDR2 YYREEE (reference sequence). This CDR3 is built from 13 residues. With 2 bases removed from V and 5 bases from J, the gap between germline ends came to 11 bases. The DNA for the CDR3 is TGTGCCAGCAGCTTACGGGGGGCCCACGAGCAGTACTTC. As protein: CASSLRGAHEQYF. Supplemented by reference TRBV5-4 and TRBJ2-7, the full variable domain reads ETGVTQSPTHLIKTRGQQVTLRCSSQSGHNTVSWYQQALGQGPQFIFQYYREEENGRGNFPPRFSGLQFPNYSSELNVNALELDDSALYLCASSLRGAHEQYFGPGTRLTVT.

The chain couples TRBV7-2 to TRBJ2-5; possible D gene TRBD2, 5 bases. Germline values: CDR1 SGHTA, CDR2 FQGNSA. The CDR3 is made up of 13 amino acids. Trimming took 2 bases from V and 5 from J, leaving 9 bases between them. For the CDR3, the DNA is TGTGCCAGCAGCTTACCGGGGTCCGAGACCCAGTACTTC. Residues: CASSLPGSETQYF.

The CDR3 DNA sequence: TGCAGCGTCATGACAGGGGATTCACCCCTCCACTTT. It codes for CSVMTGDSPLHF. The rearrangement links TRBV29-1 to TRBJ1-6; 8 bases agree with TRBD1. The germline V gene encodes CDR1 SQVTM and CDR2 ANQGSEA. The length of the CDR3 is 12 residues. The ends lost 6 bases at V and 8 bases at J; junction bases unmatched: 3.

This chain uses TRBV18 with TRBJ2-7, with 9 bases that match TRBD2. The germline CDR1 and CDR2 sequences are KGHSH and LQKENI. Trimming at V came to 3 bases and at J to 3 bases, leaving 6 bases not matched to a gene. This CDR3 comprises 15 residues. CDR3 nucleotide sequence: TGTGCCAGCTCACCGTCTAGCGGGGCGTTCTACGAGCAGTACTTC. Its translation is CASSPSSGAFYEQYF.

The gene calls are TRBV6-5 and TRBJ2-5; 10 nucleotides match TRBD1. The J segment lost 5 bases and the V segment lost 4 bases, leaving 7 bases of the junction unmatched. Germline assignment: CDR1 MNHEY and CDR2 SVGAGI. This CDR3 has 15 amino acids. This CDR3 reads CASSWTGGPAETQYF. For the CDR3, the DNA is TGTGCCAGCAGTTGGACAGGGGGACCTGCGGAGACCCAGTACTTC.

Points on this clone: This same CDR3 is encoded by further DNA sequences in the sample. The genes are TRBV7-9 and TRBJ2-7; D is undetermined. Germline loops: CDR1 SEHNR, CDR2 FQNEAQ (reference sequence). The CDR3 sequence is 14 residues long. Trimming removed 1 base at V and 0 bases at J, with 7 bases between. CDR3 DNA sequence: TGTGCCAGCAGCTTAGTTGGAGCCTCCTACGAGCAGTACTTC. This codes for CASSLVGASYEQYF.

The chain recombines TRBV19 with TRBJ2-5, with a tentative D call TRBD1 (6 bases). Trimming took 3 bases from V and 0 from J, leaving 11 bases between them. The CDR3 loop spans 15 amino acids. Germline CDR1 and CDR2: LNHDA and SQIVND (reference sequence). CDR3 sequence reads: CASSIGDTDQETQYF. DNA for the CDR3: TGTGCCAGTAGTATCGGGGACACCGACCAAGAGACCCAGTACTTC. Full variable domain (rest looked up from reference TRBV19 and TRBJ2-5): DGGITQSPKYLFRKEGQNVTLSCEQNLNHDAMYWYRQDPGQGLRLIYYSQIVNDFQKGDIAEGYSVSREKKESFPLTVTSAQKNPTAFYLCASSIGDTDQETQYFGPGTRLLVL.

This chain joins TRBV6-5 and TRBJ1-5, with D maybe TRBD1 (6 bases). Between the trimmed V and J ends, which lost 10 bases and 7 bases, there was a span of 23 bases. Germline V CDR1 and CDR2: MNHEY, SVGAGI. This CDR3 has 15 residues. The CDR3 DNA reads as TGTGCCACGAGGGGGGGTATTGGAGCCGGGCAGCCCCAGCATTTT. It yields the protein CATRGGIGAGQPQHF.

Turning to this clone: The same CDR3 is also encoded by other DNA sequences in this sample. V usage is TRBV27 and J usage is TRBJ1-2; 9 bases fit TRBD1. The trim removed 5 bases at V and 8 bases at J, leaving 3 bases unmatched. CDR3 size: 12 residues. The germline V gene has CDR1 MNHEY and CDR2 SMNVEV (reference sequence). CDR3 sequence: CASSRQGGGYTF. As DNA, the CDR3 is TGTGCCAGCAGTAGACAGGGGGGAGGCTACACCTTC.

V usage is TRBV5-4 and J usage is TRBJ1-5; 8 nucleotides match TRBD1. The CDR3 loop spans 15 amino acids. In germline, CDR1 is SGHNT, CDR2 YYREEE (reference sequence). The V and J ends lost 4 bases and 3 bases, in that order; junction bases with no gene match: 6. CDR3 coding DNA: TGTGCCAGCAGCAAAGGACAGGGCTACAATCAGCCCCAGCATTTT. Protein sequence: CASSKGQGYNQPQHF.

This clone came up a few times. This chain joins TRBV7-2 and TRBJ2-7; tentative D call: TRBD2 (5 bases). V was trimmed by 3 bases and J by 3 bases, leaving 9 bases between them. Germline loops: CDR1 SGHTA, CDR2 FQGNSA. The CDR3 has 13 amino acids. The CDR3 here is CASSFGRDYEQYF. CDR3 bases: TGTGCCAGCAGCTTTGGGAGAGACTACGAGCAGTACTTC.

This CDR3 is CASSTGTSGGADTQYF. DNA for the CDR3: TGTGCCAGCAGCACCGGGACTAGCGGGGGTGCGGATACGCAGTATTTT. J is TRBJ2-3 and V is TRBV5-5; the match to TRBD2 covers 14 bases. The germline gives CDR1 SGHKS, CDR2 YYEKEE (reference sequence). This CDR3 comprises 16 residues. V shed 4 bases, J shed 6 bases, and the junction held 7 bases outside the gene matches.

V usage is TRBV11-3 and J usage is TRBJ2-7; TRBD2 is a possible D gene (6 bases). V lost 0 bases, J lost 9 bases, and 15 bases lay in between. CDR1 and CDR2 (germline): SGHNT, YENEEA. The CDR3 length is 14 residues. CDR3 sequence reads: CASSLDTLLARQYF. The CDR3 DNA follows: TGTGCCAGCAGCTTAGATACCCTCCTAGCGAGGCAGTACTTC.

The CDR3 sequence: CASSQGLTGANEKLFF. Here the CDR3 DNA reads TGCGCCAGCAGCCAAGGGTTGACAGGCGCAAATGAAAAACTGTTTTTT. The chain links TRBV4-3 to TRBJ1-4; a weak D match, TRBD1 (6 bases). Germline CDR1 is LGHNA and CDR2 is YSLEER. V was trimmed by 1 base and J by 5 bases, leaving 14 bases between them. This CDR3 spans 16 amino acids.

The chain uses TRBV5-1 and TRBJ2-7; no firm D call. The germline CDR1 and CDR2 sequences are SGHRS and YFSETQ. The CDR3 is 12 residues long. Trimming removed 0 bases at V and 4 bases at J, with 5 bases between. CDR3 in DNA: TGCGCCAGCAGCTTGGTGGAGTACGAGCAGTACTTC. Amino acids: CASSLVEYEQYF.

This clone occurred once. The rearrangement joins TRBV4-3 to TRBJ2-7; D possibly corresponds to TRBD1 (5 bases). Germline CDR1 LGHNA, CDR2 YSLEER. This CDR3 region has 14 residues. V was pared by 0 bases and J by 3 bases, with 9 bases between. This chain's CDR3 is CASSQDLRGYEQYF. The CDR3, as DNA: TGCGCCAGCAGCCAAGATTTAAGGGGCTACGAGCAGTACTTC.

This clone has more than one count but fewer than ten. The rearrangement uses TRBV6-1 and TRBJ1-4; D gene ambiguous. The CDR3 covers 13 residues. V was cut by 4 bases and J by 8 bases, with 11 bases left in between. Germline CDR1 reads MNHNS; CDR2 reads SASEGT. The CDR3 here is CASSAASSEKLFF. The CDR3 DNA reads TGTGCCAGCAGTGCTGCCAGTTCGGAAAAACTGTTTTTT.

The chain is built from TRBV6-1 and TRBJ2-1; 8 positions agree with TRBD2. CDR3 length equals 15 residues. Germline lookup yields CDR1 MNHNS and CDR2 SASEGT. Trimming removed 7 bases from V and 5 bases from J; junction bases left unmatched: 10. DNA for the CDR3: TGTGCCAGCACCCCTCCAGCGGGGGCCCACAATGAGCAGTTCTTC. Its translation: CASTPPAGAHNEQFF.

The rearrangement uses TRBV7-9 and TRBJ2-5; TRBD1 is a possible D gene (6 bases). With the DNA end fitting TRBJ2-7 better, the J assignment may be wrong. CDR1 SEHNR and CDR2 FQNEAQ come from the germline V gene (reference sequence). This CDR3 has 16 amino acids. This CDR3 is CASSLDQGQVHHEQYF. CDR3 DNA: TGTGCCAGCAGCTTAGATCAGGGACAAGTTCACCACGAGCAGTACTTC.

The V and J genes are TRBV6-5 and TRBJ2-3, with TRBD2 matching 11 bases. There are 16 residues in the CDR3. In germline, CDR1 is MNHEY, CDR2 SVGAGI. V was pared by 1 base and J by 5 bases, with 5 bases of the junction left unmatched. CDR3 sequence: CASSYLAGGPKDTQYF. The DNA for the CDR3 is TGTGCCAGCAGTTACTTAGCGGGGGGGCCAAAAGATACGCAGTATTTT.